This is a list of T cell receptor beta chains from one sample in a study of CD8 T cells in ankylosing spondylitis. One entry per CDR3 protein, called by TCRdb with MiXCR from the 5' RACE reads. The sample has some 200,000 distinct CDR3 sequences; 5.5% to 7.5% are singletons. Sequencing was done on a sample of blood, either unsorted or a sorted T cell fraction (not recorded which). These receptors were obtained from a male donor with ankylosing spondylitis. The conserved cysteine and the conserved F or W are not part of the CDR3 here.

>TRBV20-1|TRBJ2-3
SARGASGLIDRTDTQY
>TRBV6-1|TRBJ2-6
ASRPPRGTGANVLT
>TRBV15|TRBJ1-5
ATSRDRVLVLDQPQH
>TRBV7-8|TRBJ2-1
ASSLDLWSTSYNEQF
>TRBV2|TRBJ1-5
ASSEGPNQPQH
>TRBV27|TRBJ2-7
ASSFLRAAGVSYEQY
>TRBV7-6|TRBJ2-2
ASRPYGPNTGELF
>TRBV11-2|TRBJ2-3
ASSLVLPSVPSTDTQY
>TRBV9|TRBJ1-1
ASSGETGANTEAF
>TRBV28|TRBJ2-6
ASSFPSLTGSSGANVLT
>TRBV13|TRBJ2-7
ASSLEGDLLYEQY
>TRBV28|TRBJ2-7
ASSFPPGGSYEQY
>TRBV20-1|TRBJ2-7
SARDPLPGLARYEQY
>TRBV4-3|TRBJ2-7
ASSQDRWQAGAGNEQY
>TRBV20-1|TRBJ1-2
SARFGVKGQGFPGYT
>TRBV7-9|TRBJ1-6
ASSSGGSSNSPLH
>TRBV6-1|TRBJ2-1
ASKQRGVAYNEQF
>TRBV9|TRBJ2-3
ASSESGGVADTQY
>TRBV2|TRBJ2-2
ASREDRGLAGELF
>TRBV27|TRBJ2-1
ASSLGQPSSYNEQF
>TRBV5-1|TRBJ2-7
ASTPAGRGYEQY
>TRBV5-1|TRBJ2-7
ASSFTGEVEQY
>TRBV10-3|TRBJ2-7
AISEGDPVPYEQY
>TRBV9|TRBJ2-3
ASTSGSTDTQY